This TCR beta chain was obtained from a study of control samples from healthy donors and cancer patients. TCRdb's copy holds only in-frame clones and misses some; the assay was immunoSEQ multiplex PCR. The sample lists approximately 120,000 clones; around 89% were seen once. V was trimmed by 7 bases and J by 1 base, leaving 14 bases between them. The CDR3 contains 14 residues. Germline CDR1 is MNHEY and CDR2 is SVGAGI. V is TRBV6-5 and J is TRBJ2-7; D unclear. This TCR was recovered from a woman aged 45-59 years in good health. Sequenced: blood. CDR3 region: CASTIRRRSYEQYF. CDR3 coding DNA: TGTGCCAGCACGATAAGACGGAGATCCTACGAGCAGTACTTC.